The rows below give T cell receptor beta chains drawn from one sample of a study of OX40 agonist ivuxolimab in advanced cancers. The table came from immunoSEQ multiplex PCR; TCRdb's copy has only in-frame clones and leaves some out. Of roughly 67,000 clones listed, 65% to 85% are singletons. The source was CD4+ or CD8+ T cells sorted from blood, collected in a trial of the OX40 agonist ivuxolimab. These receptors all come from an adult with an advanced solid tumor such as melanoma, head and neck, liver or kidney cancer. The CDR3 runs from the conserved cysteine through the conserved F or W. Fields, in order: J gene, clone size, V gene, D gene, CDR3 protein, CDR3 DNA. D genes are given only for firm matches. Rows may omit the clone size; those that give it use once, few, many or a size class.

>TRBJ2-1|-|TRBV7-2|TRBD2
CASSSGTSGGLQQFF
TGTGCCAGCAGCTCCGGGACTAGCGGGGGCCTGCAGCAGTTCTTC
>TRBJ2-5|-|TRBV5-1|TRBD2
CASSSAGGRETQYF
TGCGCCAGCAGCTCAGCGGGGGGGCGGGAGACCCAGTACTTC
>TRBJ1-2|-|TRBV12-2|-
CASRLEFTGQGRNWIGYGYTF
TGTGCAAGTCGCTTAGAATTTACGGGACAGGGGAGAAATTGGATCGGCTATGGCTACACCTTC
>TRBJ1-5|-|TRBV7-2|-
CASSARTGKPQHF
TGTGCCAGCAGCGCCAGGACGGGGAAGCCCCAGCATTTT
>TRBJ1-1|-|TRBV2|TRBD1
CASSEIQGAPEAFF
TGTGCCAGCAGTGAAATACAGGGGGCGCCCGAAGCTTTCTTT
>TRBJ2-5|-|TRBV28|-
CASSFLGGKSEETQYF
TGTGCCAGCAGTTTTCTGGGGGGAAAGTCGGAAGAGACCCAGTACTTC
>TRBJ2-2|-|TRBV19|-
CASTVSHANTGELFF
TGTGCCAGTACGGTGTCACACGCGAACACCGGGGAGCTGTTTTTT
>TRBJ1-3|-|TRBV27|-
CASSAQGATGNTIYF
TGTGCCAGCAGTGCACAGGGTGCCACTGGAAACACCATATATTTT
>TRBJ2-3|-|TRBV10-1|TRBD2
CASSERTSRRDTQYF
TGCGCCAGCAGTGAGAGGACTAGCAGGAGAGATACGCAGTATTTT
>TRBJ1-4|-|TRBV6-6|-
CASSQDDSFEKLFF
TGTGCCAGCAGCCAAGACGACAGTTTTGAAAAACTGTTTTTT
>TRBJ2-3|-|TRBV7-9|-
CASSLTRMPDTQYF
TGTGCCAGCAGCTTAACCCGAATGCCAGATACGCAGTATTTT
>TRBJ2-2|-|TRBV28|-
CASGRNTGELFF
TGTGCCAGCGGCAGGAACACCGGGGAGCTGTTTTTT
>TRBJ2-2|-|TRBV5-1|TRBD1
CASSSTPGQGGTGELFF
TGCGCCAGCAGCTCCACCCCGGGACAGGGGGGAACCGGGGAGCTGTTTTTT
>TRBJ2-3|-|TRBV5-1|-
CASSLSLNSADTQYF
TGCGCCAGCAGCTTATCTTTAAATTCCGCAGATACGCAGTATTTT
>TRBJ2-3|-|TRBV2|-
CASRELGSTDTQYF
TGTGCCAGCAGGGAACTAGGGAGCACAGATACGCAGTATTTT
>TRBJ1-1|-|TRBV4-1|-
CASSQEGGGNTEAFF
TGCGCCAGCAGCCAAGAGGGAGGGGGGAACACTGAAGCTTTCTTT
>TRBJ1-2|-|TRBV7-3|-
CASSLDGSSVSGYTF
TGTGCCAGCAGCTTAGATGGCAGTTCGGTCTCTGGCTACACCTTC
>TRBJ2-5|-|TRBV30|-
CAWSSQAETQYF
TGTGCCTGGAGTAGTCAGGCAGAGACCCAGTACTTC
>TRBJ1-1|-|TRBV7-2|-
CASSLRGGGAYTEAFF
TGTGCCAGCAGCTTACGTGGGGGCGGCGCATACACTGAAGCTTTCTTT
>TRBJ2-7|once|TRBV27|-
CASSVSVAPNEQYF
TGTGCCAGCAGTGTCTCAGTAGCCCCGAACGAGCAGTACTTC
>TRBJ1-2|-|TRBV6-5|-
CASRQGYGYTF
TGTGCCAGCCGGCAGGGCTATGGCTACACCTTC
>TRBJ1-3|-|TRBV7-2|-
CASGTGNTIYF
TGTGCCAGCGGCACTGGAAACACCATATATTTT
>TRBJ2-5|-|TRBV7-2|-
CASSLINGQPYF
TGTGCCAGCAGCCTGATTAACGGACAGCCGTACTTC
>TRBJ2-7|-|TRBV18|TRBD2
CASSPPLTGLAGAYEQYF
TGTGCCAGCTCACCACCCCTTACCGGACTAGCGGGAGCCTACGAGCAGTACTTC
>TRBJ2-5|-|TRBV7-9|-
CASSSYGQRTQETQYF
TGTGCCAGCAGTTCTTACGGACAGAGGACCCAAGAGACCCAGTACTTC
>TRBJ2-2|-|TRBV6-5|-
CASSYPNTGELFF
TGTGCCAGCAGTTACCCGAACACCGGGGAGCTGTTTTTT
>TRBJ1-2|-|TRBV6-1|-
CASSEQHSLQLLYGYTF
TGTGCCAGCAGTGAGCAACATAGTTTACAGCTTCTCTATGGCTACACCTTC
>TRBJ2-1|once|TRBV18|-
CASSPPIGSAVDEQFF
TGTGCCAGCTCACCACCGATAGGGTCTGCCGTGGATGAGCAGTTCTTC
>TRBJ2-3|-|TRBV2|-
CASSDSRGVDTQYF
TGTGCCAGCAGTGATTCCCGCGGGGTGGATACGCAGTATTTT
>TRBJ1-1|-|TRBV9|-
CASSSRASGEAFF
TGTGCCAGCAGCTCTAGGGCTAGTGGTGAAGCTTTCTTT
>TRBJ2-7|-|TRBV5-4|-
CASSPGTLYEQYF
TGTGCCAGCAGCCCAGGGACACTTTACGAGCAGTACTTC
>TRBJ2-1|-|TRBV19|TRBD2
CASSSSSGSSYNEQFF
TGTGCCAGTAGTTCATCTAGCGGGAGCTCCTACAATGAGCAGTTCTTC
>TRBJ1-5|-|TRBV7-3|-
CASRLSPRHF
TGTGCCAGCCGTTTGTCGCCCCGGCATTTT
>TRBJ2-3|-|TRBV30|-
CAWNVGRVVVTDTQYF
TGTGCCTGGAACGTCGGGCGGGTGGTGGTTACAGATACGCAGTATTTT
>TRBJ1-4|-|TRBV19|-
CASSETGNEKLFF
TGTGCCAGTAGTGAAACAGGGAATGAAAAACTGTTTTTT
>TRBJ2-2|-|TRBV4-2|TRBD1
CASSQDRTGGNTGELFF
TGTGCCAGCAGCCAAGATAGGACAGGGGGGAACACCGGGGAGCTGTTTTTT
>TRBJ1-2|-|TRBV2|-
CASSEDRTGHGSYGYTF
TGTGCCAGCAGTGAAGACAGGACTGGACATGGTAGCTATGGCTACACCTTC
>TRBJ2-5|-|TRBV5-4|TRBD1
CASSLGGMGRGKEETQYF
TGTGCCAGCAGCTTGGGCGGAATGGGCAGGGGGAAGGAAGAGACCCAGTACTTC
>TRBJ2-2|-|TRBV28|TRBD1
CASSDPGGAVGELFF
TGTGCCAGCAGTGATCCAGGGGGCGCGGTCGGGGAGCTGTTTTTT
>TRBJ2-6|-|TRBV19|TRBD2
CASGGVAGANVLTF
TGTGCCAGCGGGGGGGTCGCTGGGGCCAACGTCCTGACTTTC
>TRBJ1-2|-|TRBV19|-
CASSIFNYGYTF
TGTGCCAGTAGTATTTTTAACTATGGCTACACCTTC
>TRBJ1-1|-|TRBV5-4|-
CASSFGNTEAFF
TGTGCCAGCAGCTTTGGGAACACTGAAGCTTTCTTT
>TRBJ1-1|once|TRBV4-2|TRBD1
CASSQDWGTEEAFF
TGTGCCAGCAGCCAAGATTGGGGGACAGAGGAAGCTTTCTTT
>TRBJ1-2|few|TRBV5-8|-
CASSFQGEGYTF
TGTGCCAGCAGCTTCCAGGGTGAAGGCTACACCTTC
>TRBJ1-5|once|TRBV21-1|-
CASSIPFRYTGNGNQPQHF
TGTGCCAGCAGCATCCCTTTTCGATACACAGGGAACGGCAATCAGCCCCAGCATTTT
>TRBJ2-2|-|TRBV5-6|TRBD1
CASSSRDRAPGELFF
TGTGCCAGCAGCTCCCGGGACAGGGCCCCCGGGGAGCTGTTTTTT
>TRBJ2-7|-|TRBV7-3|-
CASSLAGTSYEQYF
TGTGCCAGCAGCTTAGCCGGCACTAGCTACGAGCAGTACTTC
>TRBJ1-4|-|TRBV2|TRBD1
CASRPRDSATNEKLFF
TGTGCCAGCAGACCCCGGGACAGCGCAACTAATGAAAAACTGTTTTTT